This T cell receptor (beta chain) was captured by sequencing in a study of beta chain features in type 1 diabetes. This clone showed up just a few times. The authors reverse transcribed all of the isolated RNA, so sequencing captured expressed TCRB transcripts. Produced via immunoSEQ multiplex PCR; TCRdb's table is partial and in-frame only. The data contain 130,000 to 150,000 clones, roughly a tenth of them singletons. V was pared by 1 base and J by 6 bases, with 13 bases between. CDR1 is SGHVS, CDR2 FNYEAQ, per germline. The CDR3 spans 15 residues. The receptor's source is a man younger than 35 in good health. Specimen: naive CD4+ T cells from blood. This chain connects TRBV7-6 to TRBJ2-1; possible D gene TRBD2, 6 bases. CDR3 sequence reads: CASSLESLAPNEQFF. DNA for the CDR3: TGTGCCAGCAGCTTAGAATCCCTAGCGCCCAATGAGCAGTTCTTC.